Presented here are 9 T cell receptor beta chains from one specimen sequenced in a study of radiation and T cells in renal cell carcinoma. Time point indicated: blood 4 weeks post-SBRT, at nephrectomy. Treatment specified: 15 Gy SBRT to primary tumor, nephrectomy 4 weeks later. Sequenced by immunoSEQ multiplex PCR; TCRdb stores in-frame clones only, minus some. The sample holds about 78,000 clones, about 88% seen once. The specimen was blood, collected from a patient whose treatment included radiotherapy and nephrectomy. These TCRs come from a woman between 65 and 79 years old with renal cell carcinoma.

The sample holds one count of this clone. The chain has TRBV14 and TRBJ1-1; D is perhaps TRBD1 (5 bases). Per germline, CDR1 SGHDN and CDR2 FVKESK. V dropped 4 bases and J dropped 0 bases, with 12 bases sitting between them. This CDR3 has 15 amino acids. The CDR3 region has the DNA TGTGCCAGCAGCCGCAGACAGTCTTTGAACACTGAAGCTTTCTTT. Encoded protein: CASSRRQSLNTEAFF.

In DNA, the CDR3 is TGTGCCAGCAGCTTATTAGGACAGGGGGCCCCCTACAATGAGCAGTTCTTC. Amino acid sequence: CASSLLGQGAPYNEQFF. This chain joins TRBV7-6 and TRBJ2-1, with TRBD1 matching 11 bases. The V gene end was trimmed by 2 bases and the J gene end by 2 bases; junction bases not matched to a gene: 5. The CDR3 length is 17 residues. CDR1 is SGHVS, CDR2 FNYEAQ, per germline.

CDR3 bases: TGCAGCGTTGTTAACCCCCAGGGATCGTACTACAATGAGCAGTTCTTC. Protein product: CSVVNPQGSYYNEQFF. The V and J genes are TRBV29-1 and TRBJ2-1, with D possibly TRBD1 on 5 matching bases. Germline V gene data show CDR1 as SQVTM and CDR2 as ANQGSEA. CDR3 length: 16 amino acids. Deletions cut 4 bases from V and 3 bases from J, with 19 bases between.

The chain carries TRBV21-1 and TRBJ1-2. TRBV21-1 has pseudogene status. This CDR3 is 9 amino acids long. CDR3 sequence reads: CASSKDGDF. CDR3 nucleotides: TGTGCCAGCAGCAAAGACGGAGACTTC.

This chain links TRBV4-2 with TRBJ2-7; a weak D match, TRBD2 (5 bases). The CDR3 has 14 residues. Germline lookup yields CDR1 LGHNA and CDR2 YNFKEQ. V lost 0 bases and J lost 6, with 12 bases in between. The CDR3 loop is CASSQDGGGGEQYF. CDR3 coding DNA: TGTGCCAGCAGCCAAGATGGCGGCGGAGGCGAGCAGTACTTC.

This chain connects TRBV9 to TRBJ1-2; weak D call: TRBD1 (5 bases). V lost 0 bases, J lost 4 bases, and 13 bases lay in between. This CDR3 is built from 15 residues. The germline V gene encodes CDR1 SGDLS and CDR2 YYNGEE. The chain's CDR3 is CASSVDGGKGYGYTF. The DNA of the CDR3 is TGTGCCAGCAGCGTAGATGGGGGGAAGGGCTATGGCTACACCTTC.

The chain joins TRBV6-1 to TRBJ1-2; maybe TRBD1 (6 bases). Trimming left V 6 bases short and J 8 bases short, with 10 bases between. Per the germline V gene, CDR1 is MNHNS and CDR2 is SASEGT. CDR3 length: 11 amino acids. The DNA for the CDR3 is TGTGCCAGCAGACAGGGTAGCGGCTACACCTTC. Protein product: CASRQGSGYTF.

This chain uses TRBV9 with TRBJ1-1; perhaps TRBD1 as D (6 bases). This CDR3 is built from 14 residues. Germline V lookup: CDR1 SGDLS, CDR2 YYNGEE. V lost 0 bases and J lost 1, with 7 bases in between. The CDR3 sequence is CASSVEGQNTEAFF. The DNA of the CDR3 is TGTGCCAGCAGCGTAGAGGGACAGAACACTGAAGCTTTCTTT.

The chain couples TRBV10-3 to TRBJ1-2; 9 bases agree with TRBD1. Trimming cost V 7 bases and J 5 bases; bases outside gene matches: 5. The germline V gene encodes CDR1 ENHRY and CDR2 SYGVKD. The CDR3 covers 13 residues. The CDR3 sequence: CAITLDRGYGYTF. The CDR3 DNA follows: TGTGCCATCACCCTAGACAGGGGGTATGGCTACACCTTC.